This TCR beta chain came from a study of T-cell memory formation after mild COVID-19. The CDR3 contains 15 residues. CDR1 is SGHTA, CDR2 FQGNSA, per germline. V trimming: 1 base; J trimming: 4 bases; junction bases outside the gene matches: 3. TCRdb independently ran MiXCR on the 5' RACE reads; one entry per CDR3 protein. The sample shows 470,000 or so distinct CDR3 sequences, 20% to 25% of them seen only once. This chain links TRBV7-2 with TRBJ2-1; 8 bases match TRBD2. Sample: PBMCs or a T cell subset sorted from them (not recorded which). This TCR was sampled from an adult woman who had mild COVID-19 (a few samples of this study predate the infection). Cell type and time point are not known. The CDR3: CASSLVAGIYNEQFF. The CDR3, as DNA: TGTGCCAGCAGCTTAGTAGCGGGGATATACAATGAGCAGTTCTTC.